The next 16 T cell receptor beta chains were all read from a single sample in a study of T cells in Graves' hyperthyroidism and ophthalmopathy. What was amplified from RNA transcripts were TCR beta CDR3 regions. The study used the HTBI primer set for a first-round RT-PCR of the TCR CDR3. TCRdb fed the multiplex PCR reads into MiXCR, producing one record per CDR3 protein. The data contain fewer than 110,000 distinct CDR3 sequences, roughly 44% of them singletons. Sequencing input: blood. These receptors originate from a man aged 35 to 55 with Graves' hyperthyroidism.

This clonotype was found many times. V gene TRBV7-9 combines with J gene TRBJ1-4; 8 bases map to TRBD1. CDR1 and CDR2 from the germline V gene are SEHNR and FQNEAQ (reference sequence). Germline trimming cut 5 bases from V and 1 base from J; bases unmatched to any gene: 3. This CDR3 is built from 15 residues. CDR3 sequence reads: CASSDDRGTNEKLFF. The CDR3 coding sequence is TGTGCCAGCAGCGACGACAGGGGAACTAATGAAAAACTGTTTTTT.

At least ten counts were recorded for this clonotype. The chain has TRBV7-2 and TRBJ2-3; perhaps TRBD2 as D (6 bases). CDR3 length equals 15 residues. Germline assignment: CDR1 SGHTA and CDR2 FQGNSA. Trimming removed 6 bases from V and 0 bases from J, with 13 bases in between. The CDR3 sequence is CASRRTTSSTDTQYF. In DNA form, the CDR3 reads TGTGCCAGCAGACGGACTACCTCTAGCACAGATACGCAGTATTTT.

As for this clonotype: A single base separates this from a much larger clone, so it may be a read error. The rearrangement links TRBV9 to TRBJ1-6; no clear D. CDR1 and CDR2 (germline): SGDLS, YYNGEE. There are 14 residues in the CDR3. Trimming removed 4 bases from V and 14 bases from J, with 19 bases in between. In DNA form, the CDR3 reads TGTGCCAGCAGCCAAGATCGCGCGATTAGAACCCTCCACTTT. It encodes CASSQDRAIRTLHF. The whole variable domain, remainder taken from reference TRBV9 and TRBJ1-6, is DSGVTQTPKHLITATGQRVTLRCSPRSGDLSVYWYQQSLDQGLQFLIQYYNGEERAKGNILERFSAQQFPDLHSELNLSSLELGDSALYFCASSQDRAIRTLHFGNGTRLTVT.

As for this clonotype: Relative to the germline gene, one junction end is altered; a read error may explain this. The rearrangement joins TRBV7-3 to TRBJ1-3; D not certain. Looked up from germline, CDR1 is SGHTA and CDR2 is FQGTGA. The CDR3 is made up of 16 amino acids. In DNA form, the CDR3 reads TGCGCCAGCAGCCTTACGGACGGTAACACTGGAAACACCATATATTTT. This sequence encodes CASSLTDGNTGNTIYF.

This chain uses TRBV2 with TRBJ1-6, with 8 bases aligning to TRBD1. The V segment lost 6 bases and the J segment 10 bases; nucleotides outside the gene matches: 8. Germline V gene data show CDR1 as SNHLY and CDR2 as FYNNEI. CDR3 size: 14 residues. CDR3 region: CASSETGGGSPLHF. In DNA, the CDR3 is TGTGCCAGCAGCGAAACAGGGGGTGGCTCACCCCTCCACTTT.

The V call is TRBV5-1, the J call TRBJ2-7, with TRBD1 matching over 9 bases. Germline-derived CDR1 and CDR2 are SGHRS and YFSETQ. This CDR3 is 13 amino acids long. Trimming removed 6 bases from V and 2 bases from J; junction bases left unmatched: 3. The CDR3 bases are TGCGCCAGCACCGGACAGGGGACCTACGAGCAGTACTTC. Translating it yields CASTGQGTYEQYF.

Ten or more counts support this clonotype. CDR3 residues: CASSWTGNNSPLHF. The CDR3 coding sequence is TGTGCCAGCAGCTGGACAGGGAATAATTCACCCCTCCACTTT. This chain links TRBV27 with TRBJ1-6; 8 bases map to TRBD1. V lost 6 bases, J lost 5 bases, and 3 bases stayed unmatched. This CDR3 region has 14 residues. From germline, CDR1 is MNHEY and CDR2 SMNVEV (reference sequence).

The CDR3 bases are TGTGCCAGCAGTCCCTATCGGACAGGGTCACGTAATGAGCAGTTCTTC. It codes for CASSPYRTGSRNEQFF. The rearrangement links TRBV6-1 to TRBJ2-1, with TRBD1 identical over 8 bases. With V trimmed by 5 bases and J by 7 bases, 13 bases remained unmatched. Germline CDR1 and CDR2: MNHNS and SASEGT. The CDR3 spans 16 residues.

There are many counts of this clonotype. CDR3: CASSLMASGRGDTQYF. For the CDR3, the DNA is TGTGCCAGCAGCTTAATGGCTAGCGGGAGAGGGGATACGCAGTATTTT. The rearrangement joins TRBV7-9 to TRBJ2-3; 10 bases agree with TRBD2. The CDR3 loop spans 16 amino acids. Germline V gene sequence: CDR1 SEHNR, CDR2 FQNEAQ (reference sequence). J lost 6 bases, V lost 2 bases, and 8 bases had no gene match.

CDR3: CASSLDDRVYAKNIQYF. In nucleotides, the CDR3 is TGCGCCAGCAGCTTGGATGACAGGGTTTACGCCAAAAACATTCAGTACTTC. The chain uses TRBV5-1 and TRBJ2-4; TRBD1 agrees at 7 bases. There are 17 residues in the CDR3. Unmatched junction bases numbered 7, after V lost 0 bases and J lost 1 base. Germline lookup yields CDR1 SGHRS and CDR2 YFSETQ.

Many counts were recorded for this clonotype. The genes are TRBV7-3 and TRBJ2-5; tentatively, D is TRBD1 (6 bases). The CDR3 has 15 residues. V lost 5 bases, J lost 1 base, and 14 bases lay in between. Germline CDR1 SGHTA, CDR2 FQGTGA. CDR3 bases: TGTGCCAGCAGCCCTCAGGGGTACAGCCAAGAGACCCAGTACTTC. It is translated as CASSPQGYSQETQYF.

In DNA form, the CDR3 reads TGCAGCGTACCCCGGCGCACAGATACGCAGTATTTT. Translation: CSVPRRTDTQYF. The V and J genes are TRBV29-1 and TRBJ2-3; no clear D gene. Trimming took 6 bases from V and 1 from J, leaving 8 bases between them. The CDR3 covers 12 residues. The germline V gene has CDR1 SQVTM and CDR2 ANQGSEA.

This clonotype appeared a few times. This rearrangement joins TRBV20-1 to TRBJ2-5; no firm D call. This CDR3 is 11 amino acids long. Germline V gene lookup returns CDR1 DFQATT and CDR2 SNEGSKA (reference sequence). Trimming removed 3 bases at V and 5 bases at J, with 7 bases between. The CDR3 bases are TGCAGTGCTAGGGAGATGGAGACCCAGTACTTC. Translated: CSAREMETQYF.

The chain has TRBV7-6 and TRBJ2-3; TRBD2 is a possible D gene (5 bases). The CDR3 loop spans 14 amino acids. Germline V gives CDR1 SGHVS, CDR2 FNYEAQ. With 1 base removed from V and 2 bases from J, the gap between germline ends came to 7 bases. The CDR3 reads CASSLEAVTDTQYF. The CDR3 coding sequence is TGTGCCAGCAGCTTAGAAGCGGTCACAGATACGCAGTATTTT.

This clonotype has at least ten counts. Here the CDR3 DNA reads TGCAGCGTGGGGGCCGACCGCAATCAGCCCCAGCATTTT. It translates to CSVGADRNQPQHF. The gene calls are TRBV29-1 and TRBJ1-5; D may be TRBD1 (6 bases). The CDR3 sequence is 13 residues long. Trimming removed 6 bases from V and 2 bases from J, with 11 bases in between. Germline assignment: CDR1 SQVTM and CDR2 ANQGSEA.

This clonotype was recorded at least ten times. The rearrangement joins TRBV19 to TRBJ2-6; D call uncertain. With 1 base removed from V and 0 bases from J, the gap between germline ends came to 13 bases. Per the germline V gene, CDR1 is LNHDA and CDR2 is SQIVND (reference sequence). The CDR3 consists of 18 residues. CDR3 nucleotides: TGTGCCAGTAGTATAGGGCCCGGAACCTCCTCTGGGGCCAACGTCCTGACTTTC. Encoded protein: CASSIGPGTSSGANVLTF. The entire variable domain, with the rest obtained from reference TRBV19 and TRBJ2-6, is as follows: DGGITQSPKYLFRKEGQNVTLSCEQNLNHDAMYWYRQDPGQGLRLIYYSQIVNDFQKGDIAEGYSVSREKKESFPLTVTSAQKNPTAFYLCASSIGPGTSSGANVLTFGAGSRLTVL.